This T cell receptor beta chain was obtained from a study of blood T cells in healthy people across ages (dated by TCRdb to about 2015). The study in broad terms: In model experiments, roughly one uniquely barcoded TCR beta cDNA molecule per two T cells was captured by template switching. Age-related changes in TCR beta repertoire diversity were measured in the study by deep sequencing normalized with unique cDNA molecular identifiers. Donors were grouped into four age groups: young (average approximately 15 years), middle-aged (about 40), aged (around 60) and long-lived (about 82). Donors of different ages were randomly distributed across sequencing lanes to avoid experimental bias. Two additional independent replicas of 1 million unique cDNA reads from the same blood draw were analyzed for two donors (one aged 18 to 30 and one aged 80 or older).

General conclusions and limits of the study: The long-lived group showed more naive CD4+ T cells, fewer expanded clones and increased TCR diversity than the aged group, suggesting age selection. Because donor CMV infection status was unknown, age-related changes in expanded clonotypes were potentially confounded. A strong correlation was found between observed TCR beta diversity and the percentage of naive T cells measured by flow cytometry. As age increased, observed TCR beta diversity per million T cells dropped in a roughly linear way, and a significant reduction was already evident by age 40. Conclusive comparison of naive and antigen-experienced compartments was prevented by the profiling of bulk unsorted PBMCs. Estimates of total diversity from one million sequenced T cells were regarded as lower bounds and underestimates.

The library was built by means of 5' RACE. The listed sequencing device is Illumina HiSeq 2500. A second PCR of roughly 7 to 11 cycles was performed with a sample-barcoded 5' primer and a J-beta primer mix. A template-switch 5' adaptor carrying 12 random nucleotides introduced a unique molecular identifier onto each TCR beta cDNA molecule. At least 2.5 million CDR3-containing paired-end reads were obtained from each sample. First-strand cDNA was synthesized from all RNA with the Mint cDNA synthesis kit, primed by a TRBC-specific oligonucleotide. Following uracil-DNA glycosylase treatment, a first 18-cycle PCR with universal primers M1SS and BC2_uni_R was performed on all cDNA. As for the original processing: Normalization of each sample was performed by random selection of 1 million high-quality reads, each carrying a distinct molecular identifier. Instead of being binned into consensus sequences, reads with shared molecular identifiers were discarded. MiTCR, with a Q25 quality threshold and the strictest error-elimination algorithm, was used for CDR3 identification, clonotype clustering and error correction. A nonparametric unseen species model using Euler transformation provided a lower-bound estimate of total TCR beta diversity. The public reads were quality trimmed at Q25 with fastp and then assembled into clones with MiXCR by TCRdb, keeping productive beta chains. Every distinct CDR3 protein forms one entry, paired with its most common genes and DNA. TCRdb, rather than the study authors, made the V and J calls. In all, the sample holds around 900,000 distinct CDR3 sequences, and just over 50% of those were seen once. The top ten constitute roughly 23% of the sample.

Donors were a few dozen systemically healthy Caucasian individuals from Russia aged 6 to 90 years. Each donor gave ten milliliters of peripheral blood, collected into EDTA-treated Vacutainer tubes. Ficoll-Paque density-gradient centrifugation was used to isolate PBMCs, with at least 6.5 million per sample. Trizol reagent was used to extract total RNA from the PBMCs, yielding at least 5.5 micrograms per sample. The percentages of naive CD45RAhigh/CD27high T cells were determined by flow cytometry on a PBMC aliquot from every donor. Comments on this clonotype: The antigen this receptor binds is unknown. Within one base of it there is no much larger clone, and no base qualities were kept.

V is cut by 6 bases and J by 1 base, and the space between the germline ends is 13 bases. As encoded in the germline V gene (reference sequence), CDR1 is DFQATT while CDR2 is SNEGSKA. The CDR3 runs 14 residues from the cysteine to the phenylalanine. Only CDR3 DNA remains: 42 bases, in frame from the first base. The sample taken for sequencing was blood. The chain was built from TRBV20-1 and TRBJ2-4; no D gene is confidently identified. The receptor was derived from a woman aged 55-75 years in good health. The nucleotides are TGCAGTGCCCCGAGTGGAGTGGCCAAAAACATTCAGTACTTC. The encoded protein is CSAPSGVAKNIQYF.